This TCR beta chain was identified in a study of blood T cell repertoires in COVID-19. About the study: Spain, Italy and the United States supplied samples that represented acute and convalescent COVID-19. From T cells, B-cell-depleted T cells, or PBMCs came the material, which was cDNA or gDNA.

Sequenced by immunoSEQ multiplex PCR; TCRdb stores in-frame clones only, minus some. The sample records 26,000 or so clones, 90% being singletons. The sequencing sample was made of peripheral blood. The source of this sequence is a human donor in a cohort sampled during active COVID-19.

In DNA form, the CDR3 reads TGTGCCAGCACGGGCTCGAGGGACAGACTGTTTTTT. This translates into CASTGSRDRLFF. The V gene is TRBV12-3 or TRBV12-4, the J gene TRBJ1-4; 7 positions agree with TRBD1. V was pared by 7 bases and J by 13 bases, with 9 bases of the junction left unmatched. The CDR3 totals 12 residues.